Listed below are T cell receptor beta chains from one sample, sequenced in a study of Ad26.COV2.S vaccination and SARS-CoV-2 variants. Only in-frame clones appear in the TCRdb table, and some are missing; sequencing was by immunoSEQ multiplex PCR. The table has about 440,000 clones, 90% seen once. This sample comprised peripheral blood, obtained in a trial of Ad26.COV2.S vaccine versus placebo. The receptors shown here come from a person aged 18-65 years who received the Ad26.COV2.S COVID-19 vaccine or a placebo. CDR3s include the opening cysteine and the closing phenylalanine or tryptophan. The D gene is left open where the match is weak. Some rows mark clone size as missing; the rest say once, few, many or name a class of expanded clone.

clone size: NA; V gene: TRBV28; J gene: TRBJ1-4; D gene: TRBD1; CDR3 protein: CASTTGGINEKLFF; CDR3 DNA: TGTGCCAGTACCACAGGGGGGATTAATGAAAAACTGTTTTTT
clone size: once; V gene: TRBV27; J gene: TRBJ2-6; D gene: TRBD1; CDR3 protein: CASSLVNQGASSSGANVLTF; CDR3 DNA: TGTGCCAGCAGTTTAGTTAACCAGGGGGCATCCAGCTCTGGGGCCAACGTCCTGACTTTC
clone size: NA; V gene: TRBV7-9; J gene: TRBJ2-3; D gene: NA; CDR3 protein: CASSLWTVSTDTQYF; CDR3 DNA: TGTGCCAGCAGCTTATGGACGGTTAGCACAGATACGCAGTATTTT
clone size: NA; V gene: TRBV2; J gene: TRBJ2-2; D gene: NA; CDR3 protein: CASTRGELVTGELFF; CDR3 DNA: TGTGCCAGCACCCGAGGGGAATTGGTCACCGGGGAGCTGTTTTTT
clone size: NA; V gene: TRBV3-1/TRBV3-2; J gene: TRBJ1-2; D gene: TRBD1; CDR3 protein: CASSRYDRGTLYGYTF; CDR3 DNA: TGTGCCAGCAGCCGCTACGACAGGGGGACCCTCTATGGCTACACCTTC
clone size: NA; V gene: TRBV7-3; J gene: TRBJ2-1; D gene: NA; CDR3 protein: CASSPGQPTEQFF; CDR3 DNA: TGTGCCAGCAGCCCAGGCCAGCCCACTGAGCAGTTCTTC
clone size: few; V gene: TRBV18; J gene: TRBJ1-1; D gene: NA; CDR3 protein: CASSQILNTEAFF; CDR3 DNA: TGTGCCAGCTCACAGATTTTGAACACTGAAGCTTTCTTT
clone size: NA; V gene: TRBV4-3; J gene: TRBJ1-5; D gene: TRBD1; CDR3 protein: CASSHGTANQPQHF; CDR3 DNA: TGCGCCAGCAGCCATGGGACAGCTAATCAGCCCCAGCATTTT
clone size: NA; V gene: TRBV28; J gene: TRBJ2-7; D gene: NA; CDR3 protein: CASTRDFYEQYF; CDR3 DNA: TGTGCCAGCACCAGGGACTTCTACGAGCAGTACTTC
clone size: NA; V gene: TRBV4-1; J gene: TRBJ1-6; D gene: NA; CDR3 protein: CASSQEQANNSPLHF; CDR3 DNA: TGCGCCAGCAGCCAAGAACAGGCTAATAATTCACCCCTCCACTTT
clone size: NA; V gene: TRBV2; J gene: TRBJ2-1; D gene: NA; CDR3 protein: CASSESGPGGGNEQFF; CDR3 DNA: TGTGCCAGCAGTGAATCCGGACCCGGGGGTGGCAATGAGCAGTTCTTC
clone size: NA; V gene: TRBV5-1; J gene: TRBJ2-5; D gene: TRBD1; CDR3 protein: CASSSGTGRETQYF; CDR3 DNA: TGCGCCAGCAGCTCAGGGACAGGGCGAGAGACCCAGTACTTC
clone size: NA; V gene: TRBV7-8; J gene: TRBJ2-7; D gene: NA; CDR3 protein: CASSNRLASSTHEQYF; CDR3 DNA: TGTGCCAGCAGCAATCGACTCGCTAGCAGTACCCACGAGCAGTACTTC
clone size: NA; V gene: TRBV4-2; J gene: TRBJ2-1; D gene: NA; CDR3 protein: CASSQSRAGRIISYNEQFF; CDR3 DNA: TGTGCCAGCAGCCAATCCCGGGCCGGAAGGATTATCTCCTACAATGAGCAGTTCTTC
clone size: once; V gene: TRBV7-8; J gene: TRBJ2-7; D gene: NA; CDR3 protein: CASSDFRYEQYF; CDR3 DNA: TGTGCCAGCAGCGATTTCCGCTACGAGCAGTACTTC
clone size: NA; V gene: TRBV28; J gene: TRBJ1-1; D gene: TRBD1; CDR3 protein: CASSFLDRGAFF; CDR3 DNA: TGTGCCAGCAGTTTCCTGGACAGGGGGGCTTTCTTT
clone size: NA; V gene: TRBV25-1; J gene: TRBJ2-7; D gene: NA; CDR3 protein: CASSVRTDLEQYF; CDR3 DNA: TGTGCCAGCAGTGTACGGACAGATCTCGAGCAGTACTTC
clone size: NA; V gene: TRBV5-4; J gene: TRBJ2-7; D gene: NA; CDR3 protein: CASSLVNREHEQYF; CDR3 DNA: TGTGCCAGCAGCTTGGTAAACAGGGAACACGAGCAGTACTTC
clone size: NA; V gene: TRBV6-5; J gene: TRBJ2-5; D gene: NA; CDR3 protein: CASSRTLQETQYF; CDR3 DNA: TGTGCCAGCAGTCGGACCCTTCAAGAGACCCAGTACTTC
clone size: few; V gene: TRBV5-4; J gene: TRBJ2-3; D gene: NA; CDR3 protein: CASSRGSLADTQYF; CDR3 DNA: TGTGCCAGCAGCCGCGGCTCGCTAGCAGATACGCAGTATTTT
clone size: NA; V gene: TRBV20-1; J gene: TRBJ2-5; D gene: NA; CDR3 protein: CSARSGTQYF; CDR3 DNA: TGCAGTGCTAGGAGCGGGACCCAGTACTTC
clone size: NA; V gene: TRBV7-2; J gene: TRBJ1-1; D gene: NA; CDR3 protein: CASSLPDGRGAEAFF; CDR3 DNA: TGTGCCAGCAGCTTACCGGACGGGAGGGGTGCTGAAGCTTTCTTT
clone size: NA; V gene: TRBV10-3; J gene: TRBJ2-5; D gene: TRBD1; CDR3 protein: CAISRGQEQETQYF; CDR3 DNA: TGTGCCATCAGTCGCGGACAGGAACAAGAGACCCAGTACTTC
clone size: once; V gene: TRBV29-1; J gene: TRBJ2-7; D gene: NA; CDR3 protein: CSVGPPHEQYF; CDR3 DNA: TGCAGCGTTGGGCCCCCTCACGAGCAGTACTTC
clone size: NA; V gene: TRBV29-1; J gene: TRBJ2-7; D gene: TRBD1; CDR3 protein: CSAQGGQGPYEQYF; CDR3 DNA: TGCAGCGCCCAAGGGGGACAGGGCCCCTACGAGCAGTACTTC
clone size: NA; V gene: TRBV14; J gene: TRBJ2-7; D gene: NA; CDR3 protein: CASSQSASSSYEQYF; CDR3 DNA: TGTGCCAGCAGCCAATCGGCTAGCAGCTCCTACGAGCAGTACTTC
clone size: once; V gene: TRBV3-1/TRBV3-2; J gene: TRBJ1-3; D gene: NA; CDR3 protein: CASSQGRRASGNTIYF; CDR3 DNA: TGTGCCAGCAGCCAAGGGAGGCGGGCGTCTGGAAACACCATATATTTT
clone size: NA; V gene: TRBV19; J gene: TRBJ2-1; D gene: NA; CDR3 protein: CASSIVTRGRMGNEQFF; CDR3 DNA: TGTGCCAGTAGTATAGTCACCCGGGGGCGGATGGGCAATGAGCAGTTCTTC
clone size: NA; V gene: TRBV28; J gene: TRBJ2-6; D gene: NA; CDR3 protein: CASSRALSGANVLTF; CDR3 DNA: TGTGCCAGCAGTCGCGCCCTCTCTGGGGCCAACGTCCTGACTTTC
clone size: NA; V gene: TRBV10-2; J gene: TRBJ2-7; D gene: NA; CDR3 protein: CASSPVYEQYF; CDR3 DNA: TGCGCCAGCAGTCCCGTCTACGAGCAGTACTTC
clone size: NA; V gene: TRBV4-1; J gene: TRBJ1-1; D gene: NA; CDR3 protein: CASSQDRGYTEAFF; CDR3 DNA: TGCGCCAGCAGCCAAGATCGGGGGTACACTGAAGCTTTCTTT
clone size: NA; V gene: TRBV6-1; J gene: TRBJ1-5; D gene: NA; CDR3 protein: CASSEGALWPNQPQHF; CDR3 DNA: TGTGCCAGCAGTGAAGGAGCGTTGTGGCCCAATCAGCCCCAGCATTTT
clone size: NA; V gene: TRBV9; J gene: TRBJ1-1; D gene: NA; CDR3 protein: CASSVAGGTTEAFF; CDR3 DNA: TGTGCCAGCAGCGTAGCTGGGGGGACCACTGAAGCTTTCTTT
clone size: NA; V gene: TRBV7-6; J gene: TRBJ2-7; D gene: NA; CDR3 protein: CASSSDYDGREQYF; CDR3 DNA: TGTGCCAGCAGCTCAGACTACGACGGACGCGAGCAGTACTTC
clone size: NA; V gene: TRBV6-2/TRBV6-3; J gene: TRBJ2-5; D gene: NA; CDR3 protein: CASSRRAPQETQYF; CDR3 DNA: TGTGCCAGCAGCAGGAGGGCCCCCCAAGAGACCCAGTACTTC
clone size: NA; V gene: TRBV5-6; J gene: TRBJ2-3; D gene: TRBD1; CDR3 protein: CASSTQGVGTDTQYF; CDR3 DNA: TGTGCCAGCAGCACCCAGGGGGTAGGCACAGATACGCAGTATTTT
clone size: NA; V gene: TRBV28; J gene: TRBJ2-1; D gene: TRBD2; CDR3 protein: CASSDPGLAYNEQFF; CDR3 DNA: TGTGCCAGCAGTGATCCGGGACTAGCGTACAATGAGCAGTTCTTC
clone size: NA; V gene: TRBV27; J gene: TRBJ1-1; D gene: TRBD1; CDR3 protein: CASSWAQGRWDTEAFF; CDR3 DNA: TGTGCCAGCAGTTGGGCACAGGGGCGGTGGGACACTGAAGCTTTCTTT
clone size: NA; V gene: TRBV7-2; J gene: TRBJ2-7; D gene: NA; CDR3 protein: CASSSLSRAYEQYF; CDR3 DNA: TGTGCCAGCAGCTCGCTAAGCCGGGCCTACGAGCAGTACTTC
clone size: few; V gene: TRBV7-3; J gene: TRBJ1-6; D gene: NA; CDR3 protein: CASSLFRGANSPLHF; CDR3 DNA: TGTGCCAGCAGCTTATTTCGGGGCGCAAATTCACCCCTCCACTTT
clone size: NA; V gene: TRBV27; J gene: TRBJ2-7; D gene: TRBD2; CDR3 protein: CASSSTSGAYEQYF; CDR3 DNA: TGTGCCAGCAGTTCGACTAGCGGGGCCTACGAGCAGTACTTC
clone size: NA; V gene: TRBV3-1/TRBV3-2; J gene: TRBJ2-5; D gene: TRBD1; CDR3 protein: CASSPQGTQETQYF; CDR3 DNA: TGTGCCAGCAGCCCACAGGGGACCCAAGAGACCCAGTACTTC
clone size: NA; V gene: TRBV12-3/TRBV12-4; J gene: TRBJ2-5; D gene: NA; CDR3 protein: CASSPRPQETQYF; CDR3 DNA: TGTGCCAGCAGTCCGCGCCCTCAAGAGACCCAGTACTTC